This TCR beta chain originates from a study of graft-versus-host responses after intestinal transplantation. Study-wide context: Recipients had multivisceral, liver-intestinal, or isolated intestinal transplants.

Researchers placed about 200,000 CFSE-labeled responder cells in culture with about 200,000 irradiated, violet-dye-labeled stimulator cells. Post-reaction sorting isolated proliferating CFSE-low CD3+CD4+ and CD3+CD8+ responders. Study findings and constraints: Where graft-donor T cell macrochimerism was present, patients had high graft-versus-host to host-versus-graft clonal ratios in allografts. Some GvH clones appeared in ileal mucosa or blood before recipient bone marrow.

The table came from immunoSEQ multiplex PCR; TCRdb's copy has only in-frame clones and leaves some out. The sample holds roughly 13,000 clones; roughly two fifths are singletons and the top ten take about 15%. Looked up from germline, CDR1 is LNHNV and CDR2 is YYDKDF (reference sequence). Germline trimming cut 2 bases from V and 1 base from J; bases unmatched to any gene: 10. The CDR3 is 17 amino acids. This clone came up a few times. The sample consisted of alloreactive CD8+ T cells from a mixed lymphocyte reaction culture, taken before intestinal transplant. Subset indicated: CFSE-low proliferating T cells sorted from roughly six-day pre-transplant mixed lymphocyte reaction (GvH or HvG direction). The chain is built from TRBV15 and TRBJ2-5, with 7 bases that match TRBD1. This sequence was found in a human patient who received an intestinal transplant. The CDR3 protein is CATSRTRQGLIQETQYF. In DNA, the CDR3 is TGTGCCACCAGCAGAACCCGACAGGGATTAATCCAAGAGACCCAGTACTTC.